This T cell receptor (beta chain) derives from a study of blood T cell repertoires in COVID-19. Study as a whole: From the United States, Italy and Spain came samples of acute and convalescent COVID-19. PBMCs, B-cell-depleted T cells, or T cells provided the cDNA or gDNA that made up the material.

The repertoire was sequenced with immunoSEQ multiplex PCR; TCRdb's copy has only in-frame clones and lacks some. The table records about 74,000 clones, about 80% of them present only once. This CDR3 has 17 amino acids. Looked up from germline, CDR1 is SGHTA and CDR2 is FQGNSA. V lost 5 bases to trimming and J lost 4 bases; unmatched junction nucleotides: 11. Sequencing was carried out using peripheral blood. This receptor was identified in a human donor in a cohort sampled during active COVID-19. The gene calls are TRBV7-2 and TRBJ2-5, with 12 bases matching TRBD2. The CDR3 DNA reads TGTGCCAGCAGCCCCGGACTAGCGGGACAGGGAGGAGAGACCCAGTACTTC. This codes for CASSPGLAGQGGETQYF.